A single sample gave rise to the 32 T cell receptor beta chains below, sequenced in a study of blood T cells in healthy people across ages. A second PCR of about 7 to 11 cycles used a sample-barcoded 5' primer and a J-beta primer mix. MiXCR, run by TCRdb on the 5' RACE reads, gives a single entry per CDR3 protein. This table has about 1.8 million distinct CDR3 sequences, around 48% appearing once. Sequencing used blood. These receptors were taken from a woman between 40 and 55 years old in good health.

This clonotype was picked up a small number of times. V usage is TRBV20-1 and J usage is TRBJ2-3; D is undetermined. Trimming removed 3 bases from V and 4 bases from J, with 8 bases in between. This CDR3 has 12 amino acids. The germline V gene has CDR1 DFQATT and CDR2 SNEGSKA (reference sequence). In DNA form, the CDR3 reads TGCAGTGCTAGCCGTCGCCCAGATACGCAGTATTTT. Translating gives CSASRRPDTQYF.

Only one count was recorded for this clonotype. The rearrangement uses TRBV10-3 and TRBJ1-1; D is ambiguous. The ends were cut back, 10 bases at V and 4 bases at J, with 16 bases in the middle. The CDR3 runs 13 residues. Germline V lookup: CDR1 ENHRY, CDR2 SYGVKD. The CDR3 spells CATTTKGGTEAFF. DNA for the CDR3: TGTGCCACCACGACTAAAGGCGGCACTGAAGCTTTCTTT.

Of note for this clonotype: This may come from a read error, since a much larger clone is one base off. The chain links TRBV28 to TRBJ2-7; no clear D. Germline V gene sequence: CDR1 MDHEN, CDR2 SYDVKM. The CDR3 runs to 13 residues. The CDR3 DNA reads as TGTGCCAGCAGTTTGGGCCCCTTTGACGAGCGGTACTTC. It yields the protein CASSLGPFDERYF.

This clonotype has just a few counts. V gene TRBV10-3 combines with J gene TRBJ2-7, with TRBD1 matching over 8 bases. Trimming removed 2 bases from V and 4 bases from J; junction bases left unmatched: 7. Germline CDR1 ENHRY, CDR2 SYGVKD. This CDR3 contains 15 residues. CDR3 DNA: TGTGCCATCAGTGAGGGTCAGGGGGCGATTTACGAGCAGTACTTC. Residues: CAISEGQGAIYEQYF.

The J gene is TRBJ1-1, the V gene TRBV3-1; D unclear. The CDR3 is made up of 13 amino acids. The ends were cut back, 0 bases at V and 11 bases at J, with 13 bases in the middle. The V gene's germline CDR1 is LGHDT and CDR2 YNNKEL (reference sequence). CDR3 nucleotide sequence: TGTGCCAGCAGCCAAGATCTACCCGGAAAGGCTTTCTTT. As protein: CASSQDLPGKAFF.

The chain recombines TRBV10-3 with TRBJ2-5, with 8 nucleotides matching TRBD2. V gave up 4 bases and J gave up 4 bases; unmatched junction bases: 14. Germline V gene data show CDR1 as ENHRY and CDR2 as SYGVKD. The CDR3 loop spans 17 amino acids. CDR3 bases: TGTGCCATCAGTGGGGTCTTGACTAGCGACAATGGAGAGACCCAGTACTTC. This gives the protein CAISGVLTSDNGETQYF.

The chain couples TRBV28 to TRBJ2-5, with D perhaps TRBD2 (6 bases). Trimming pared 2 bases from V and 3 bases from J, leaving 13 bases between. From germline, CDR1 is MDHEN and CDR2 SYDVKM. The CDR3 spans 15 residues. CDR3 loop: CASSLLGREEETQYF. Here the CDR3 DNA reads TGTGCCAGCAGTTTACTTGGCAGGGAGGAAGAGACCCAGTACTTC.

The chain is built from TRBV4-2 and TRBJ1-5; TRBD1 matches at 10 bases. The CDR3 sequence is 16 residues long. Germline V gene data show CDR1 as LGHNA and CDR2 as YNFKEQ. V shed 0 bases, J shed 6 bases, and the junction held 5 bases outside the gene matches. CDR3 sequence (DNA): TGTGCCAGCAGCCAAGAAGGAAGGACAGGGGGTCAGCCCCAGCATTTT. Translated, it gives CASSQEGRTGGQPQHF.

The chain carries TRBV6-2 or TRBV6-3 and TRBJ2-5, with D possibly being TRBD1 or TRBD2 (5 bases each). This CDR3 has 15 residues. Looked up from germline, CDR1 is MNHEY and CDR2 is SVGEGT. Trimming stripped 2 bases from V and 5 bases from J, with 15 bases between. The CDR3 region has the DNA TGTGCCAGCAGTTACGGGAGAGGGGTGTCGGAGACCCAGTACTTC. Protein product: CASSYGRGVSETQYF.

The V and J genes are TRBV7-9 and TRBJ2-5, with a tentative D call TRBD1 (6 bases). This CDR3 spans 17 amino acids. Germline lookup yields CDR1 SEHNR and CDR2 FQNEAQ (reference sequence). V lost 5 bases, J lost 2 bases, and 21 bases lay in between. Here the CDR3 DNA reads TGTGCCAGCAGCCGTCACGCTGGACAGTTTCTACAAGAGACCCAGTACTTC. Its protein is CASSRHAGQFLQETQYF.

The chain uses TRBV9 and TRBJ1-1, with D possibly being TRBD1 (5 bases). CDR3 size: 14 residues. Germline CDR1 and CDR2: SGDLS and YYNGEE. Between the trimmed V and J ends, which lost 0 bases and 0 bases, there was a span of 6 bases. CDR3 in DNA: TGTGCCAGCAGCGTAGGGGGGGTGAACACTGAAGCTTTCTTT. This encodes CASSVGGVNTEAFF. The full variable domain, with the rest looked up from reference TRBV9 and TRBJ1-1, is DSGVTQTPKHLITATGQRVTLRCSPRSGDLSVYWYQQSLDQGLQFLIQYYNGEERAKGNILERFSAQQFPDLHSELNLSSLELGDSALYFCASSVGGVNTEAFFGQGTRLTVV.

As for this clonotype: A read error may produce the germline difference seen at one junction end. CDR3 bases: TGTGCCAGCAGTTTAGCGCTTCAGGACAGGGGGCCAAATAGTCAGCCGCAGCATTTT. Its protein is CASSLALQDRGPNSQPQHF. The chain employs TRBV12-3 or TRBV12-4 and TRBJ1-5; 11 bases match TRBD1. CDR3 length equals 19 residues.

The gene calls are TRBV7-3 and TRBJ2-4; 9 bases are a match to TRBD2. Germline-derived CDR1 and CDR2 are SGHTA and FQGTGA. V lost 1 base, J lost 0 bases, and 10 bases stayed unmatched. CDR3 size: 19 residues. The CDR3, as DNA: TGTGCCAGCAGCTTAAGGCTAGCGGGGAACTATCTAGCCAAAAACATTCAGTACTTC. The encoded protein is CASSLRLAGNYLAKNIQYF.

This clonotype showed up just once. The chain carries TRBV7-2 and TRBJ1-1, with a tentative D call TRBD1 (5 bases). CDR3 size: 17 residues. The V end was cut by 2 bases, the J end by 4 bases, with 20 bases between. CDR1 SGHTA and CDR2 FQGNSA come from the germline V gene. The CDR3 sequence is CASSLLVRSGHGTEAFF. Here the CDR3 DNA reads TGTGCCAGCAGCTTATTGGTCAGGAGCGGACATGGCACTGAAGCTTTCTTT.

In its sample, this clonotype was seen a few times. The V and J genes are TRBV20-1 and TRBJ2-5, with D perhaps being TRBD1 or TRBD2 (5 bases each). V was trimmed by 8 bases and J by 3 bases, leaving 13 bases between them. This CDR3 has 12 residues. Germline V gives CDR1 DFQATT, CDR2 SNEGSKA (reference sequence). The CDR3 nucleotides are TGCAGTATCCAGCAGGGAGAAGAGACCCAGTACTTC. Translating gives CSIQQGEETQYF.

The V call is TRBV7-9, the J call TRBJ1-4; no clear D. Per germline, CDR1 SEHNR and CDR2 FQNEAQ (reference sequence). The V end was cut by 5 bases, the J end by 7 bases, with 17 bases between. The CDR3 totals 15 residues. This CDR3 is CASSEVGEFGEKLFF. The CDR3 bases are TGTGCCAGCAGCGAAGTTGGGGAGTTCGGTGAAAAACTGTTTTTT.

The chain employs TRBV29-1 and TRBJ1-4, with D possibly being TRBD1 (5 bases). The V end was cut by 7 bases, the J end by 0 bases, with 9 bases between. CDR3 length equals 13 residues. CDR1 is SQVTM and CDR2 is ANQGSEA in the germline V gene. CDR3 bases: TGCAGCGCTGGGGGTTCAACTAATGAAAAACTGTTTTTT. Protein product: CSAGGSTNEKLFF.

The genes are TRBV9 and TRBJ2-3; possibly TRBD2 for D (6 bases). CDR3 length: 15 amino acids. Trimming cost V 4 bases and J 1 base, with 13 bases left between them. Germline CDR1 reads SGDLS; CDR2 reads YYNGEE. CDR3 region: CASSPRDLRTDTQYF. The CDR3 nucleotides read TGTGCCAGCAGCCCGCGGGACTTGCGCACAGATACGCAGTATTTT.

The chain couples TRBV27 to TRBJ1-6, with D perhaps TRBD1 (5 bases). V lost 2 bases and J lost 10, with 9 bases in between. The CDR3 extends over 13 amino acids. Germline lookup yields CDR1 MNHEY and CDR2 SMNVEV (reference sequence). CDR3 sequence (DNA): TGTGCCAGCAGTTTAAAGGGGCCCTCACCCCTCCACTTT. Its protein is CASSLKGPSPLHF.

The V gene is TRBV9, the J gene TRBJ2-3; D unclear. Germline V gene lookup returns CDR1 SGDLS and CDR2 YYNGEE. V gave up 3 bases and J gave up 4 bases, with 9 bases separating them. CDR3 size: 13 residues. In DNA form, the CDR3 reads TGTGCCAGCAGCGCCCCAATCTCAGATACGCAGTATTTT. Translating it yields CASSAPISDTQYF.

The DNA for the CDR3 is TGTGCCACCAGCAGACAACAGGGAGGAGATACGCAGTATTTT. Translating it yields CATSRQQGGDTQYF. The J gene is TRBJ2-3, the V gene TRBV15; D tentatively fits TRBD1 or TRBD2 (6 bases each). The CDR3 consists of 14 residues. The V gene lost 2 bases and the J gene lost 5 bases, with 11 bases spanning the gap. CDR1 and CDR2 from the germline V gene are LNHNV and YYDKDF (reference sequence).

This clonotype was observed a handful of times. The chain joins TRBV11-2 to TRBJ2-7; D gene uncertain. Deletions cut 3 bases from V and 0 bases from J, with 9 bases between. The CDR3 has 14 residues. CDR1 and CDR2 (germline): SGHAT, FQNNGV. CDR3 nucleotides: TGTGCCAGCAGCTTCGACGGAGCCTCCTACGAGCAGTACTTC. Protein: CASSFDGASYEQYF.

This chain joins TRBV27 and TRBJ2-3; D may be TRBD2 (6 bases). There are 13 residues in the CDR3. V was trimmed by 4 bases and J by 4 bases, leaving 9 bases between them. CDR1 and CDR2 (germline): MNHEY, SMNVEV (reference sequence). The CDR3 reads CASSSRRADTQYF. The CDR3 bases are TGTGCCAGCAGTTCCCGGAGGGCAGATACGCAGTATTTT.

This clonotype came up a few times. The chain links TRBV27 to TRBJ2-7, with 9 bases that match TRBD1. This CDR3 has 14 amino acids. The germline V gene has CDR1 MNHEY and CDR2 SMNVEV (reference sequence). V gave up 7 bases and J gave up 2 bases; unmatched junction bases: 6. CDR3 protein: CASTPGTGPYEQYF. DNA of the CDR3: TGTGCCAGCACCCCCGGGACAGGGCCCTACGAGCAGTACTTC.

The chain combines TRBV20-1 with TRBJ1-5; maybe TRBD1 (6 bases). This CDR3 comprises 15 residues. Germline CDR1 DFQATT, CDR2 SNEGSKA (reference sequence). Trimming took off 0 bases at V and 5 bases at J, with 14 bases between the two ends. CDR3 region: CSARDRRGFDQPQHF. The CDR3, as DNA: TGCAGTGCTAGAGATCGCAGGGGCTTTGATCAGCCCCAGCATTTT.

This clonotype has more than one count but fewer than ten. The V gene is TRBV20-1, the J gene TRBJ1-2; no definite D call. Trimming shortened V by 5 bases and J by 2 bases, and 6 bases separated the two germline ends. Germline CDR1 DFQATT, CDR2 SNEGSKA (reference sequence). The CDR3 has 11 amino acids. The CDR3, as DNA: TGCAGTGCTGACGGGAACTATGGCTACACCTTC. It codes for CSADGNYGYTF.

The gene calls are TRBV4-3 and TRBJ1-2; D gene uncertain. Trimming removed 0 bases at V and 2 bases at J, with 10 bases between. Germline CDR1 is LGHNA and CDR2 is YSLEER. This CDR3 is 15 amino acids long. The chain's CDR3 is CASSQDEAPNYGYTF. CDR3 sequence (DNA): TGCGCCAGCAGCCAAGATGAAGCACCAAACTATGGCTACACCTTC.

This clonotype was counted ten times or more. This sequence joins TRBV12-3 or TRBV12-4 and TRBJ2-3; maybe TRBD1 (5 bases). The CDR3 extends over 16 amino acids. The V and J ends lost 0 bases and 0 bases respectively, with 10 bases between them. The CDR3 DNA sequence: TGTGCCAGCAGTTTAGCTCTAGGGGCTAGCACAGATACGCAGTATTTT. This gives the protein CASSLALGASTDTQYF.

The rearrangement joins TRBV16 to TRBJ2-6, with TRBD1 as a possible D gene (5 bases). Germline V lookup: CDR1 KGHSY, CDR2 FQNENV. The CDR3 is 17 amino acids. Trimming took 0 bases from V and 0 from J, leaving 9 bases between them. The CDR3 DNA follows: TGTGCCAGCAGCCAATCGCAGGGTTTCTCTGGGGCCAACGTCCTGACTTTC. Residues: CASSQSQGFSGANVLTF.

The chain couples TRBV10-3 to TRBJ2-5; D is unclear. Trimming left V 4 bases short and J 5 bases short, with 11 bases between. This CDR3 spans 13 amino acids. Germline V CDR1 and CDR2: ENHRY, SYGVKD. As DNA, the CDR3 is TGTGCCATCAGTGTGCCTATTCTGGAGACCCAGTACTTC. Encoded protein: CAISVPILETQYF.

This clonotype has more than one count but fewer than ten. The V gene is TRBV2, the J gene TRBJ1-2; 9 bases map to TRBD1. CDR1 is SNHLY, CDR2 FYNNEI, per germline. The CDR3 has 14 amino acids. The junction had 4 bases not matched to a gene; V was cut back by 4 bases and J by 4 bases. This CDR3 is CASSGQGDFYGYTF. CDR3 coding DNA: TGTGCCAGCAGTGGACAGGGGGATTTCTATGGCTACACCTTC.

Only one count was recorded for this clonotype. This chain links TRBV27 with TRBJ1-2; tentatively, D is TRBD1 (6 bases). Germline V gene lookup returns CDR1 MNHEY and CDR2 SMNVEV (reference sequence). The V gene lost 6 bases and the J gene lost 4 bases, with 9 bases spanning the gap. CDR3 length: 12 amino acids. The CDR3 protein is CASRGALYGYTF. CDR3 nucleotide sequence: TGTGCCAGCAGGGGGGCACTCTATGGCTACACCTTC.